The T cell receptor (beta chain) described here comes from a study of cytomegalovirus exposure and HLA in healthy donors. PCR primers comprised 60 Vbeta and 13 Jbeta primers. The data were produced by immunoSEQ multiplex PCR, yet TCRdb's version contains in-frame clones alone and is incomplete. The top ten clones hold 2.5% to 3% of a sample with about 130,000 clones, around two thirds of them seen once. General observations from the study: Sequencing artifact likely explains a cluster of highly shared sequence variants. Testing in vitro showed three CMV-associated chains specific for CMV antigens. A later analysis found most CMV-associated TCR beta chains apparently HLA-restricted. At a 0.05 false discovery rate, a later analysis found some 18,000 TCR beta sequences to be associated with HLA alleles.

In regard to this clone: Its antigen is not known.

Germline CDR1 and CDR2: MNHNS and SASEGT. The CDR3 covers 14 residues. The V and J ends lost 0 bases and 7 bases respectively, with 12 bases between them. Material for sequencing was PBMCs. This clonotype originated in a human donor in good health. The chain carries TRBV6-1 and TRBJ1-2; no definite D call. This CDR3 is CASSEAEGLGGYTF. CDR3 nucleotides: TGTGCCAGCAGTGAAGCGGAGGGTCTTGGTGGCTACACCTTC.